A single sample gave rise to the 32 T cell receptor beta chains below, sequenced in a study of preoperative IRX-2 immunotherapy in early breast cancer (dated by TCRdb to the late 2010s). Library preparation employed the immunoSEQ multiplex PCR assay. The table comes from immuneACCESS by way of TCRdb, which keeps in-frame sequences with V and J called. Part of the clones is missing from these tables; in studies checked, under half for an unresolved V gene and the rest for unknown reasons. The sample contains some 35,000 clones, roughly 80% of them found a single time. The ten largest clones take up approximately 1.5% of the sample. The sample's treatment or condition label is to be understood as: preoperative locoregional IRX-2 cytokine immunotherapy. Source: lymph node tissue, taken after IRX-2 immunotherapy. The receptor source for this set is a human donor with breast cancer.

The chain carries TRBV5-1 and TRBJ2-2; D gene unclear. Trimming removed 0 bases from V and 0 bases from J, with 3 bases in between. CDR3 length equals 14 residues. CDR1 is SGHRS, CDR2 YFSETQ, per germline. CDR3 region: CASSLGANTGELFF. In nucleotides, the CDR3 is TGCGCCAGCAGCTTGGGGGCGAACACCGGGGAGCTGTTTTTT.

The CDR3 loop reads CASSSRPGLAYEQYF. In DNA form, the CDR3 reads TGTGCCAGCAGCTCCCGCCCGGGACTAGCCTACGAGCAGTACTTC. The chain joins TRBV11-3 to TRBJ2-7, with 8 bases identical to TRBD2. This CDR3 contains 15 residues. The V segment lost 4 bases and the J segment 2 bases; nucleotides outside the gene matches: 7. From germline, CDR1 is SGHNT and CDR2 YENEEA.

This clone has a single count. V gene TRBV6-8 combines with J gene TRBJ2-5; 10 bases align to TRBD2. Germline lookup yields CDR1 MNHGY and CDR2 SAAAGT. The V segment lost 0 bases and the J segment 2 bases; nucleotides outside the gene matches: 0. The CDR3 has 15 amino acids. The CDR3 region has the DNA TGTGCCAGCAGTTACTCGGGACTAGCGCAAGAGACCCAGTACTTC. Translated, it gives CASSYSGLAQETQYF.

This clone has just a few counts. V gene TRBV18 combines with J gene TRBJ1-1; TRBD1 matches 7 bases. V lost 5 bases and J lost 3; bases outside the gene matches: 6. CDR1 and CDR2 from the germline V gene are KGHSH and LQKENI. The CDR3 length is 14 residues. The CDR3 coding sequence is TGTGCCAGCTCAGCGTCCAGGGGGTACACTGAAGCTTTCTTT. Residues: CASSASRGYTEAFF.

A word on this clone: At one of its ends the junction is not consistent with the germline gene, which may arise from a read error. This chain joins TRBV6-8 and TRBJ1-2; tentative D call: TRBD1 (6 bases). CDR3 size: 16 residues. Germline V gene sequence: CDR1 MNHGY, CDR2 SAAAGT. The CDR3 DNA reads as TGTGCCATCAGTGGGATACAGGGCTCGGGCAACTATGGCTACACCTTC. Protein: CAISGIQGSGNYGYTF.

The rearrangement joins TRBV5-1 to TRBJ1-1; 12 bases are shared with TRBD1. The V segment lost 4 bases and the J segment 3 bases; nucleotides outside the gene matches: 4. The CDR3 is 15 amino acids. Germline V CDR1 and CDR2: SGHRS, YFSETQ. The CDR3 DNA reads TGCGCCAGCAGCGGGGACAGGGGGCTGGACACTGAAGCTTTCTTT. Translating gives CASSGDRGLDTEAFF.

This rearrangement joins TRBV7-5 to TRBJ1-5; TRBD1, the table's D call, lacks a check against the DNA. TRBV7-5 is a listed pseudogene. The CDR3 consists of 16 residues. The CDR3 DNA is TGTGCCAGCAGCTCCGATACAGGGTGGGGCAATCAGCCCCAGCATTTT. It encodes CASSSDTGWGNQPQHF.

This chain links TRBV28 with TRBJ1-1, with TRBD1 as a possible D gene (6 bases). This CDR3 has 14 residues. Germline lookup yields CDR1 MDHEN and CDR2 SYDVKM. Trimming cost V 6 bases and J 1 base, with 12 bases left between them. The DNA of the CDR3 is TGTGCCAGCAGGCCGGGACAAGAGAACACTGAAGCTTTCTTT. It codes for CASRPGQENTEAFF. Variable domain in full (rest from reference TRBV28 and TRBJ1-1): DVKVTQSSRYLVKRTGEKVFLECVQDMDHENMFWYRQDPGLGLRLIYFSYDVKMKEKGDIPEGYSVSREKKERFSLILESASTNQTSMYLCASRPGQENTEAFFGQGTRLTVV.

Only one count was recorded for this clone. CDR3 bases: TGCGCCAGCAGCTTGGGGCTAGCGGGGGGGCACAATGAGCAGTTCTTC. Protein sequence: CASSLGLAGGHNEQFF. The chain joins TRBV5-1 to TRBJ2-1; 12 nucleotides line up with TRBD2. CDR3 size: 16 residues. Germline lookup yields CDR1 SGHRS and CDR2 YFSETQ. V lost 0 bases to trimming and J lost 5 bases; unmatched junction nucleotides: 3.

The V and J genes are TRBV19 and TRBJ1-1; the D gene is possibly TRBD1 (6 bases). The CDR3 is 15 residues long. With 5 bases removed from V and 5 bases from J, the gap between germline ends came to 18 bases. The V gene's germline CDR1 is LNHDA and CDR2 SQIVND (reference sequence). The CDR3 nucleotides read TGTGCCAGTAGTTCGAGACAGGACCGACATACTGAAGCTTTCTTT. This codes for CASSSRQDRHTEAFF.

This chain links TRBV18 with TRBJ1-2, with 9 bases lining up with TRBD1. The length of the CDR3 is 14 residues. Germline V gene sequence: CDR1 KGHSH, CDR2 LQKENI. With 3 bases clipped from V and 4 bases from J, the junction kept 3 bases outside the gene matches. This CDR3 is CASSPGQGLYGYTF. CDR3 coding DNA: TGTGCCAGCTCACCGGGACAGGGCCTCTATGGCTACACCTTC.

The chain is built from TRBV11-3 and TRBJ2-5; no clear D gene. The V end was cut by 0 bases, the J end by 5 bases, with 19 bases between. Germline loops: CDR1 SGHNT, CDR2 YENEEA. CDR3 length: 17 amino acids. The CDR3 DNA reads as TGTGCCAGCAGCTTAGATCATACAGCAGGAGACTCGGAGACCCAGTACTTC. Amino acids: CASSLDHTAGDSETQYF. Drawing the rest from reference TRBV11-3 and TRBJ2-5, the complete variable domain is EAGVVQSPRYKIIEKKQPVAFWCNPISGHNTLYWYLQNLGQGPELLIRYENEEAVDDSQLPKDRFSAERLKGVDSTLKIQPAELGDSAVYLCASSLDHTAGDSETQYFGPGTRLLVL.

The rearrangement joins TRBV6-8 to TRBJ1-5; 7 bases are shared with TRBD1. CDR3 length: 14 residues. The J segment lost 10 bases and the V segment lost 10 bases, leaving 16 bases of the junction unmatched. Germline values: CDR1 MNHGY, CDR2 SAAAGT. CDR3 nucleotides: TGTGCCACAACGGATTTACAGGGGCTAAGCCCCCAGCATTTT. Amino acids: CATTDLQGLSPQHF.

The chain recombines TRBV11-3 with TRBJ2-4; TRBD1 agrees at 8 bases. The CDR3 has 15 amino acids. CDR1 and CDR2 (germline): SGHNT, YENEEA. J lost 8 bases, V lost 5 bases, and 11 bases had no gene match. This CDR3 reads CASSPTRGQGHIQYF. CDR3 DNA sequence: TGTGCCAGCAGCCCCACCCGAGGACAGGGACACATTCAGTACTTC.

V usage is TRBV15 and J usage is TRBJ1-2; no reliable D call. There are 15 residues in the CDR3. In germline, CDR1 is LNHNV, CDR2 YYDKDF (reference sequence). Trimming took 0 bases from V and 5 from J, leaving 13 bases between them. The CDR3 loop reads CATSRDYGLAYGYTF. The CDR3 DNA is TGTGCCACCAGCAGAGACTACGGCCTAGCATATGGCTACACCTTC. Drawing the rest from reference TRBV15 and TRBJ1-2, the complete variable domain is DAMVIQNPRYQVTQFGKPVTLSCSQTLNHNVMYWYQQKSSQAPKLLFHYYDKDFNNEADTPDNFQSRRPNTSFCFLDIRSPGLGDTAMYLCATSRDYGLAYGYTFGSGTRLTVV.

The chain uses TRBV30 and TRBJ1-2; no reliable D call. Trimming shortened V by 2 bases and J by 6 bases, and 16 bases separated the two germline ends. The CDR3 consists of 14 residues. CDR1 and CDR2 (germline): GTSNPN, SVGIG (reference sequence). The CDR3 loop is CAWSPGAYQDGYTF. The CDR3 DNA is TGTGCCTGGAGTCCGGGCGCGTATCAGGATGGCTACACCTTC.

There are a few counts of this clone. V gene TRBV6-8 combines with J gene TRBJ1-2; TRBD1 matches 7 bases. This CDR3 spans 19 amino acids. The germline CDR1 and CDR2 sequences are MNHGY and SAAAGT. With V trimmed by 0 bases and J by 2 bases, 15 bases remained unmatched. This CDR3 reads CASSYSSFPGQKNNYGYTF. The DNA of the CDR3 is TGTGCCAGCAGTTACTCATCTTTCCCGGGACAGAAAAACAACTATGGCTACACCTTC.

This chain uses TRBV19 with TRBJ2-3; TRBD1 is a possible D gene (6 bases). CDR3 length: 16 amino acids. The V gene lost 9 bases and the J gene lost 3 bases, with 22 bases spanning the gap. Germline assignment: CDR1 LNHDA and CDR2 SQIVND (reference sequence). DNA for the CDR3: TGTGCCAGGCCTTGGACGGCAGGGGAATGGACAGATACGCAGTATTTT. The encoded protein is CARPWTAGEWTDTQYF.

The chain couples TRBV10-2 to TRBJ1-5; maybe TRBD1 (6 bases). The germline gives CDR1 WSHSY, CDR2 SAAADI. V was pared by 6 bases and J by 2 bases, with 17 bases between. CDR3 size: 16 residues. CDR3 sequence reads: CASRDSARGGNQPQHF. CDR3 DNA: TGCGCCAGCAGGGACAGTGCTAGGGGTGGCAATCAGCCCCAGCATTTT.

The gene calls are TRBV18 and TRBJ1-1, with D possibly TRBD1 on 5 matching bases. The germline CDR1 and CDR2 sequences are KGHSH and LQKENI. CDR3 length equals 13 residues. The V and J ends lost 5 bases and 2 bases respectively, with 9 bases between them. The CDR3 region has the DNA TGTGCCAGCTCATCAGGGCCCAACACTGAAGCTTTCTTT. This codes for CASSSGPNTEAFF.

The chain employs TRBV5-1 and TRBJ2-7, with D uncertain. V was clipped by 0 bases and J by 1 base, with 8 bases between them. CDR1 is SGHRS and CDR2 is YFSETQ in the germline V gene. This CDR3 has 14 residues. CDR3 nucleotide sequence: TGCGCCAGCAGCTTGGCCTTAGGGTCCTACGAGCAGTACTTC. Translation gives CASSLALGSYEQYF.

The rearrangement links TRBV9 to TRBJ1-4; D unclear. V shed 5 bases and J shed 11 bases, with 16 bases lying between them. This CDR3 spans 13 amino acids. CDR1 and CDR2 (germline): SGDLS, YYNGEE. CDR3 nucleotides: TGTGCCAGCAGTGATTACCGCAACGGGAAACTGTTTTTT. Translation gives CASSDYRNGKLFF.

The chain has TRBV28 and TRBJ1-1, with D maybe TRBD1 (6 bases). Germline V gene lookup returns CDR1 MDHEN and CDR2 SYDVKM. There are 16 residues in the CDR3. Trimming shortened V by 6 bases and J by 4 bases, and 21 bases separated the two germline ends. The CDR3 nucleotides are TGTGCCAGCAGACGCCGGGGGCAGGGGATCGTCACTGAAGCTTTCTTT. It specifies CASRRRGQGIVTEAFF. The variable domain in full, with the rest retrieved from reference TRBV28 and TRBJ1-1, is DVKVTQSSRYLVKRTGEKVFLECVQDMDHENMFWYRQDPGLGLRLIYFSYDVKMKEKGDIPEGYSVSREKKERFSLILESASTNQTSMYLCASRRRGQGIVTEAFFGQGTRLTVV.

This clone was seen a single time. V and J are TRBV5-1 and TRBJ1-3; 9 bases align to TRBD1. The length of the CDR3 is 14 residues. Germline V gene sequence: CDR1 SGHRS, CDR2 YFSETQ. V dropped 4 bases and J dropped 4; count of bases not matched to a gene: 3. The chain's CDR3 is CASSEGQGGNTIYF. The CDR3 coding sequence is TGCGCCAGCAGCGAGGGACAGGGAGGAAACACCATATATTTT.

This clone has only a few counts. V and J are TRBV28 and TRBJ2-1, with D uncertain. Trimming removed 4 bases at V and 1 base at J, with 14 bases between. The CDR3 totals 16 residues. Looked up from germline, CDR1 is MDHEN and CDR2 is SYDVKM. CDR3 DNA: TGTGCCAGCAGTTCCGCCTTAGTGAGGTCCTACAATGAGCAGTTCTTC. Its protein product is CASSSALVRSYNEQFF. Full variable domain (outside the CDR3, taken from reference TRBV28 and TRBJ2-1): DVKVTQSSRYLVKRTGEKVFLECVQDMDHENMFWYRQDPGLGLRLIYFSYDVKMKEKGDIPEGYSVSREKKERFSLILESASTNQTSMYLCASSSALVRSYNEQFFGPGTRLTVL.

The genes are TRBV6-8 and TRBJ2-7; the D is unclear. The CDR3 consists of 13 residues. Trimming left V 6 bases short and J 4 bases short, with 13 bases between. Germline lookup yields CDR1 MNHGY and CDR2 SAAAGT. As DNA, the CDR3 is TGTGCCAGCAGGTCTTACGGCGGATACGAGCAGTACTTC. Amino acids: CASRSYGGYEQYF.

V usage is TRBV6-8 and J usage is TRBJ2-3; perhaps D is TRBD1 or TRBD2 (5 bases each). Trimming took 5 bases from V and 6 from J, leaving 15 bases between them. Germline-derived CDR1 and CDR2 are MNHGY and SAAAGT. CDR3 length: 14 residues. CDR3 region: CASSQIRGKDTQYF. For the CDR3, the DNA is TGTGCCAGCAGTCAGATCCGGGGCAAGGATACGCAGTATTTT.

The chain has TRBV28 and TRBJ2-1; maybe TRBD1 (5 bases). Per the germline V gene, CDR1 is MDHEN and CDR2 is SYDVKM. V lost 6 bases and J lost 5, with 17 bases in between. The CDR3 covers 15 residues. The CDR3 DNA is TGTGCCAGCAGCGGAGAGACAGTTGGGGACAATGAGCAGTTCTTC. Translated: CASSGETVGDNEQFF. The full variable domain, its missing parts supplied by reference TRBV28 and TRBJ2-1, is DVKVTQSSRYLVKRTGEKVFLECVQDMDHENMFWYRQDPGLGLRLIYFSYDVKMKEKGDIPEGYSVSREKKERFSLILESASTNQTSMYLCASSGETVGDNEQFFGPGTRLTVL.

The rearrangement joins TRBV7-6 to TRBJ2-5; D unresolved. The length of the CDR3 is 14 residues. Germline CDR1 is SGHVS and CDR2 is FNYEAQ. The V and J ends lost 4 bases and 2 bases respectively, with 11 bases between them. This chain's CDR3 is CASSSWAVQETQYF. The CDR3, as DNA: TGTGCCAGCAGCTCCTGGGCGGTTCAAGAGACCCAGTACTTC. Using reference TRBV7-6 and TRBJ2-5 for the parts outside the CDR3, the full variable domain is GAGVSQSPRYKVTKRGQDVALRCDPISGHVSLYWYRQALGQGPEFLTYFNYEAQQDKSGLPNDRFSAERPEGSISTLTIQRTEQRDSAMYRCASSSWAVQETQYFGPGTRLLVL.

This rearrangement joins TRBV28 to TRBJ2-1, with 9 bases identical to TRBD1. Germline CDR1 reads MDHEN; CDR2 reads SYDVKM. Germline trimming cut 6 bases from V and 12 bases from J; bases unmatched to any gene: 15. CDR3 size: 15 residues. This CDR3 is CASRLTGTGSFGQFF. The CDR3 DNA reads TGTGCCAGCAGGCTTACCGGGACAGGGAGTTTCGGGCAGTTCTTC.

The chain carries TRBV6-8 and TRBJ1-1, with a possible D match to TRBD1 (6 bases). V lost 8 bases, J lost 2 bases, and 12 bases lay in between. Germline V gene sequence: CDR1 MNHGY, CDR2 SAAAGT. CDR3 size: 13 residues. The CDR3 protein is CASLGGHNTEAFF. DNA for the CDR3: TGTGCCAGCCTTGGGGGACACAACACTGAAGCTTTCTTT.

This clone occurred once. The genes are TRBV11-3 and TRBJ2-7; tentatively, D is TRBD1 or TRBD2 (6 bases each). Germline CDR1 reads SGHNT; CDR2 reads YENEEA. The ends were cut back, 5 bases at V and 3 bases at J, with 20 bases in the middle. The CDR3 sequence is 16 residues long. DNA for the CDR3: TGTGCCAGCAGCCTCCAAGGGGGGACCCACGACTACGAGCAGTACTTC. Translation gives CASSLQGGTHDYEQYF. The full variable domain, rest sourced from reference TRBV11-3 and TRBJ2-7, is EAGVVQSPRYKIIEKKQPVAFWCNPISGHNTLYWYLQNLGQGPELLIRYENEEAVDDSQLPKDRFSAERLKGVDSTLKIQPAELGDSAVYLCASSLQGGTHDYEQYFGPGTRLTVT.